The 7 T cell receptor beta chains listed next were all sequenced from one sample in a study of blood T cell repertoires in COVID-19 (dated by TCRdb to between 2020 and 2021). Library creation used the immunoSEQ multiplex PCR assay. This is the immuneACCESS table as TCRdb keeps it, with only in-frame sequences that have V and J called. A part of the clones is gone; compared with another copy, unresolved V genes explain less than half, and the rest is unexplained. Within this sample are about 120,000 clones, with about nine tenths of them counted one time only. The ten biggest clones cover about 3.5% of the sample. Input material: peripheral blood. The receptors derive from a man in his forties or fifties with active COVID-19.

The chain joins TRBV24-1 to TRBJ2-3, with 7 positions matching TRBD2. J gave up 2 bases and V 1 base, and 8 bases lay outside the gene matches. The CDR3 length is 17 residues. Germline CDR1 reads KGHDR; CDR2 reads SFDVKD. CDR3 region: CATSDFLSSGPTDTQYF. The CDR3 nucleotides are TGTGCCACCAGTGATTTTTTGTCTAGCGGACCCACAGATACGCAGTATTTT.

The chain combines TRBV19 with TRBJ2-2; maybe TRBD2 (6 bases). Per the germline V gene, CDR1 is LNHDA and CDR2 is SQIVND (reference sequence). This CDR3 is 14 amino acids long. V dropped 5 bases and J dropped 3 bases, with 10 bases sitting between them. The CDR3 DNA is TGTGCCAGTAGTGCGGGACTCGACACCGGGGAGCTGTTTTTT. It yields the protein CASSAGLDTGELFF.

This clone has only one observation. The CDR3 DNA follows: TGTGCCAGCTCATTTCAAGGTCTCACAGGCAATCAGCCCCAGCATTTT. Protein product: CASSFQGLTGNQPQHF. The rearrangement uses TRBV18 and TRBJ1-5; no clear D gene. Trimming pared 5 bases from V and 2 bases from J, leaving 16 bases between. This CDR3 comprises 16 residues. Germline CDR1 KGHSH, CDR2 LQKENI.

The chain employs TRBV5-4 and TRBJ2-1; 10 bases agree with TRBD2. Germline values: CDR1 SGHNT, CDR2 YYREEE (reference sequence). The CDR3 totals 15 residues. Trimming took 5 bases from V and 7 from J; bases not matched to a gene: 9. The CDR3 region is CASSQTSGEGNEQFF. The CDR3 nucleotides read TGTGCCAGCAGTCAAACTAGCGGGGAGGGAAATGAGCAGTTCTTC.

This chain uses TRBV7-2 with TRBJ2-1; D unclear. From germline, CDR1 is SGHTA and CDR2 FQGNSA. This CDR3 comprises 15 residues. Trimming cost V 2 bases and J 3 bases, with 11 bases left between them. The CDR3 loop reads CASSLSAVDYNEQFF. The CDR3 bases are TGTGCCAGCAGCTTAAGTGCTGTAGACTACAATGAGCAGTTCTTC. The full variable domain, completed using reference TRBV7-2 and TRBJ2-1, is GAGVSQSPSNKVTEKGKDVELRCDPISGHTALYWYRQSLGQGLEFLIYFQGNSAPDKSGLPSDRFSAERTGGSVSTLTIQRTQQEDSAVYLCASSLSAVDYNEQFFGPGTRLTVL.

This chain links TRBV2 with TRBJ2-7; 15 bases map to TRBD2. The CDR3 length is 17 residues. From germline, CDR1 is SNHLY and CDR2 FYNNEI. Trimming removed 6 bases from V and 2 bases from J; junction bases left unmatched: 8. This CDR3 is CASSGTSGGPVPYEQYF. CDR3 nucleotides: TGTGCCAGCAGCGGGACTAGCGGGGGGCCGGTCCCCTACGAGCAGTACTTC. Variable domain in full (rest from reference TRBV2 and TRBJ2-7): EPEVTQTPSHQVTQMGQEVILRCVPISNHLYFYWYRQILGQKVEFLVSFYNNEISEKSEIFDDQFSVERPDGSNFTLKIRSTKLEDSAMYFCASSGTSGGPVPYEQYFGPGTRLTVT.

This chain links TRBV2 with TRBJ2-2; the D gene is possibly TRBD2 (5 bases). The CDR3 sequence is 13 residues long. Germline CDR1 and CDR2: SNHLY and FYNNEI. Trimming cost V 4 bases and J 9 bases, with 12 bases left between them. The CDR3 here is CASSGGSGWELFF. CDR3 bases: TGTGCCAGCAGTGGAGGGAGTGGTTGGGAGCTGTTTTTT. The full variable domain, with the rest looked up from reference TRBV2 and TRBJ2-2, is EPEVTQTPSHQVTQMGQEVILRCVPISNHLYFYWYRQILGQKVEFLVSFYNNEISEKSEIFDDQFSVERPDGSNFTLKIRSTKLEDSAMYFCASSGGSGWELFFGEGSRLTVL.